This T cell receptor (beta chain) emerged from a study of blood T cell repertoires in COVID-19. Study-wide context: Samples of COVID-19 (acute and convalescent) were obtained from the United States, Italy and Spain.

In its sample, this clone was seen a few times. In the study's own analysis: Amplification of reference gene primers provided the estimated nucleated cell counts. This table comes from immunoSEQ multiplex PCR, and its TCRdb copy is limited to in-frame clones, with some not included. V and J calls and clone size are those listed in that table; D and trimming were worked out from the DNA. The sample shows fewer than 150,000 clones, over 75% of them seen only once. The germline V gene has CDR1 MNHEY and CDR2 SMNVEV (reference sequence). The CDR3 runs 12 residues. Trimming removed 7 bases at V and 0 bases at J, with 7 bases between.

The sample taken for sequencing was peripheral blood. The J gene is TRBJ2-7, the V gene TRBV27; D gene unclear. This sequence was found in a woman between 65 and 79 years old who had recovered from COVID-19. The DNA for the CDR3 is TGTGCCAGCACCACCAGCTCCTACGAGCAGTACTTC. Protein: CASTTSSYEQYF.